This T cell receptor (beta chain) was sequenced for a study of CD8+ T cells in alopecia areata. Treatment reported: oral pan-JAK inhibitor, 5-10 mg twice daily. The sequencing template was cDNA reverse transcribed from extracted RNA. TCRdb's table, derived via immunoSEQ multiplex PCR, lists solely in-frame clones and lacks some. The sample includes some 190,000 clones, 40% to 65% of them seen just once. Deletions cut 0 bases from V and 5 bases from J, with 8 bases between. The CDR3 is made up of 13 amino acids. Germline V gives CDR1 SGDLS, CDR2 YYNGEE. Sequenced material: CD8+ T cells sorted from blood, taken at approximately week 51, from a patient treated with tofacitinib. The chain couples TRBV9 to TRBJ1-2; D may be TRBD1 (5 bases). The TCR comes from a human donor with alopecia areata. The CDR3 bases are TGTGCCAGCAGCGTAGAAGGGGATTATGGCTACACCTTC. Translating gives CASSVEGDYGYTF.